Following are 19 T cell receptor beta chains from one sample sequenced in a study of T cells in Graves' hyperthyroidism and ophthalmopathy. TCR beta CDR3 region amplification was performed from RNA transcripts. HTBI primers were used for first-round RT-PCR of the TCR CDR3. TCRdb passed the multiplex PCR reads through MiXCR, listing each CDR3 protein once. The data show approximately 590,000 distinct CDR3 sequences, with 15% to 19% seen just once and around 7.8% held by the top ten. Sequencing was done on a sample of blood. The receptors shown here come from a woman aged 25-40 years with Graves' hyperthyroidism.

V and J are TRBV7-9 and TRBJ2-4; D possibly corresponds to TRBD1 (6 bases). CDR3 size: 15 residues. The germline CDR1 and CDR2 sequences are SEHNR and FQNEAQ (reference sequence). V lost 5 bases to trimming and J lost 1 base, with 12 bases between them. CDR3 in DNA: TGTGCCAGCAGCATATACAGGGAGGCCAAAAACATTCAGTACTTC. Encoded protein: CASSIYREAKNIQYF.

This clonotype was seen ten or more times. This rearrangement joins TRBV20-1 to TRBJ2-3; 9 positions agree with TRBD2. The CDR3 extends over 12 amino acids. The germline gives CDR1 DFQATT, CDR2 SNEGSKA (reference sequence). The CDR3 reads CRTAGGPGAQYF. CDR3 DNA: TGCAGGACGGCGGGAGGGCCTGGAGCGCAGTATTTT.

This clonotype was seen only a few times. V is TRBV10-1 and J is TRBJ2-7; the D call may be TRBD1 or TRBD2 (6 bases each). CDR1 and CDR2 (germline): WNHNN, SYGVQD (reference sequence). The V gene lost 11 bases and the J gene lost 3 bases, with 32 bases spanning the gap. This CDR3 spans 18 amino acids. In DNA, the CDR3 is TGCGCCGCCAAACGCCACGTATTGGGGGGCTTACTCTACTACGAGCAGTACTTC. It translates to CAAKRHVLGGLLYYEQYF.

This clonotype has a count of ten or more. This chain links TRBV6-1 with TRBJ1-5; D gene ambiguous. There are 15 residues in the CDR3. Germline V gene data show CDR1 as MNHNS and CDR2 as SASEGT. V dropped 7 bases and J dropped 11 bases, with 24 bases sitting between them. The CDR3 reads CASTLRLDTSGAQHF. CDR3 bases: TGTGCCAGCACATTGCGACTAGACACATCCGGGGCCCAGCATTTT.

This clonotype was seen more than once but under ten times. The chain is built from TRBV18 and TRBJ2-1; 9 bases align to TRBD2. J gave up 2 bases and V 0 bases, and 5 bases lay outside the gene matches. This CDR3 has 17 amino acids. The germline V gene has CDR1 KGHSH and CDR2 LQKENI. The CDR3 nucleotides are TGTGCCAGCTCACCACCCCCCCTAGCGGGGACCTACAATGAGCAGTTCTTC. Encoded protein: CASSPPPLAGTYNEQFF.

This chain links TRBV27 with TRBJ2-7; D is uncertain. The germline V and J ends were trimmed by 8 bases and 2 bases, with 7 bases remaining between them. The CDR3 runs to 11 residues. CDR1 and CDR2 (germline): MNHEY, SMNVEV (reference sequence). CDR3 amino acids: CASGITYEQYF. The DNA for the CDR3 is TGTGCCAGCGGCATAACCTACGAGCAGTACTTC.

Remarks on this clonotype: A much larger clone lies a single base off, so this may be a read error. The CDR3 nucleotides are TGTGTCAGCTCACCACCAGTCACAGATACGCAGTATTTT. It yields the protein CVSSPPVTDTQYF. J is TRBJ2-3 and V is TRBV18; D uncertain. Per the germline V gene, CDR1 is KGHSH and CDR2 is LQKENI. The length of the CDR3 is 13 residues.

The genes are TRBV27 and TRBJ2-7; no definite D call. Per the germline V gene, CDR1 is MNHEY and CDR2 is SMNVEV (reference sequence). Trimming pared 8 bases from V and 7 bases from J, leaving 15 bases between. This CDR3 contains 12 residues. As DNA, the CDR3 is TGTGCCAGCGGCCGGACGGGTGGGGAGCAGTACTTC. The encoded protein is CASGRTGGEQYF.

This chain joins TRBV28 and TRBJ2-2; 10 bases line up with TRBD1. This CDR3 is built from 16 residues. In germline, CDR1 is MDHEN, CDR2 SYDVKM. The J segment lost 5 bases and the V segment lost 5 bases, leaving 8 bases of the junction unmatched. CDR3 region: CASSHRDRGETGELFF. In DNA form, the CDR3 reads TGTGCCAGCAGTCACCGGGACAGGGGAGAAACCGGGGAGCTGTTTTTT.

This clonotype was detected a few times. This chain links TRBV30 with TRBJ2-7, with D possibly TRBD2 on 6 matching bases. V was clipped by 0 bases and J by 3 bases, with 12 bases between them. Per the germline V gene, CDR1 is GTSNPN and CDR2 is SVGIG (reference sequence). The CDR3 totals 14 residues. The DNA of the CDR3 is TGTGCCTGGAGTGTAAGGCGGGATAACTACGAGCAGTACTTC. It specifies CAWSVRRDNYEQYF. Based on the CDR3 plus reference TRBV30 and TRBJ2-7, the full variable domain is SQTIHQWPATLVQPVGSPLSLECTVEGTSNPNLYWYRQAAGRGLQLLFYSVGIGQISSEVPQNLSASRPQDRQFILSSKKLLLSDSGFYLCAWSVRRDNYEQYFGPGTRLTVT.

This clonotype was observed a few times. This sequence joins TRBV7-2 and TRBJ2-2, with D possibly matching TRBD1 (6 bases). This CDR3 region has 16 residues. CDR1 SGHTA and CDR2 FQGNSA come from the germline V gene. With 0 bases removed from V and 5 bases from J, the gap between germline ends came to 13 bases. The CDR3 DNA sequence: TGTGCCAGCAGCTTAGCGGGGGCCGGCATAACCGGGGAGCTGTTTTTT. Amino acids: CASSLAGAGITGELFF.

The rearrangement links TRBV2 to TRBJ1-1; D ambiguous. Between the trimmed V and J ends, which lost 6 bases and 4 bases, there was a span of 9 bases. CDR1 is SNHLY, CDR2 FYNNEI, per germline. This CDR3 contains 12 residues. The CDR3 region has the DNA TGTGCCAGCAGACGACATCCCACTGAAGCTTTCTTT. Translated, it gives CASRRHPTEAFF.

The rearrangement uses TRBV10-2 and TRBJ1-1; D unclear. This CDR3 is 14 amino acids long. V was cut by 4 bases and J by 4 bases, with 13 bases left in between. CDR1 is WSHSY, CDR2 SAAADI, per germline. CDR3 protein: CASSVSSLSTEAFF. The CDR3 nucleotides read TGCGCCAGCAGTGTAAGCAGCCTGAGCACTGAAGCTTTCTTT.

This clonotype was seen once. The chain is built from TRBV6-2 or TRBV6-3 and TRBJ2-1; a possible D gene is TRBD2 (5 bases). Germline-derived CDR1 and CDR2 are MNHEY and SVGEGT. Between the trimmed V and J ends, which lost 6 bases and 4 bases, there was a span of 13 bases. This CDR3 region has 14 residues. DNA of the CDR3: TGTGCCAGCAGGCGCGGCGGGCCATACAATGAGCAGTTCTTC. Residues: CASRRGGPYNEQFF.

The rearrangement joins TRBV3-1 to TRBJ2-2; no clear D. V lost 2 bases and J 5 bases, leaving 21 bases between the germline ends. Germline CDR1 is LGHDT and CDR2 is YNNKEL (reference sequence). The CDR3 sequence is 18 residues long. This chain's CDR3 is CASSQHPPLISVTGELFF. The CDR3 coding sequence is TGTGCCAGCAGCCAACACCCGCCGCTAATTTCTGTGACCGGGGAGCTGTTTTTT.

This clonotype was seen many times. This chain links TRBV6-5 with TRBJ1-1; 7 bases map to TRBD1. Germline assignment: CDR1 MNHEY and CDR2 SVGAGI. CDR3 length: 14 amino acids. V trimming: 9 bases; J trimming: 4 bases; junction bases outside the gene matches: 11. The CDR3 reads CASSRQGGITEAFF. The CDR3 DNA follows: TGTGCCAGTAGCAGACAGGGTGGTATCACTGAAGCTTTCTTT.

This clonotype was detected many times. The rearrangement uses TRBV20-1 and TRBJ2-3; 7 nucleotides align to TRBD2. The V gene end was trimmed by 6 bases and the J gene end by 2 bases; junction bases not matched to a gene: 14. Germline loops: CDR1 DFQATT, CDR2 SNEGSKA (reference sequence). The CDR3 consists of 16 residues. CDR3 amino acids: CSAEKEGLAATDTQYF. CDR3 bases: TGCAGTGCAGAGAAGGAGGGGCTAGCGGCCACAGATACGCAGTATTTT.

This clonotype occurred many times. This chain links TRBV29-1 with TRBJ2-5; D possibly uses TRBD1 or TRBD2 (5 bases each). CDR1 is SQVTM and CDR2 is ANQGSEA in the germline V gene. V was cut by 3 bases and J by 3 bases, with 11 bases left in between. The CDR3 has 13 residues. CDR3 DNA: TGCAGCGTTGAGTTGGGACGGGAAGAGACCCAGTACTTC. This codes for CSVELGREETQYF.

The CDR3 DNA is TGTGCCAGCAGCAACGGACTAGCGGGAGGCCCCTACAATGAGCAGTTCTTC. Translation: CASSNGLAGGPYNEQFF. J is TRBJ2-1 and V is TRBV3-1; 14 nucleotides agree with TRBD2. Germline lookup yields CDR1 LGHDT and CDR2 YNNKEL (reference sequence). The trim removed 5 bases at V and 2 bases at J, leaving 5 bases unmatched. The CDR3 totals 17 residues.